This T cell receptor beta chain was documented in a study of T-cell reconstitution after alpha-beta-depleted transplantation in children. General study results and limits: From surviving recipient T cells and thymic progenitors came the high day-60 TCRbeta diversity observed in some patients. About two months after transplant, alpha-beta T cells reportedly came from several hundred expanded graft clones. One year after transplant, T-cell counts and diversity came mostly from newly produced T cells.

This clonotype has a handful of counts. What it binds is unknown. Preparing the TCRbeta library involved the use of unique molecular identifiers. Using its own MiXCR run on the PCR reads, TCRdb lists one record per CDR3 protein. The table has a few hundred thousand distinct CDR3 sequences, 20% to 30% seen once. Per the germline V gene, CDR1 is MDHEN and CDR2 is SYDVKM. The CDR3 runs to 15 residues. Trimming cost V 7 bases and J 0 bases, with 13 bases left between them. The sequence was collected from a female patient aged 2-15 years who had a stem cell transplant for congenital amegakaryocytic thrombocytopenia, so the T cells may come from the graft donor. The J gene is TRBJ2-4, the V gene TRBV28, with D possibly being TRBD2 (5 bases). The material was PBMCs, mostly from graft donor cells, obtained 360 days after TCRalphabeta/CD19-depleted stem cell transplant. CDR3 amino acids: CASTKRDLAKNIQYF. CDR3 in DNA: TGTGCCAGCACCAAGAGGGATCTAGCCAAAAACATTCAGTACTTC. The whole variable domain, filled in from reference TRBV28 and TRBJ2-4, reads DVKVTQSSRYLVKRTGEKVFLECVQDMDHENMFWYRQDPGLGLRLIYFSYDVKMKEKGDIPEGYSVSREKKERFSLILESASTNQTSMYLCASTKRDLAKNIQYFGAGTRLSVL.